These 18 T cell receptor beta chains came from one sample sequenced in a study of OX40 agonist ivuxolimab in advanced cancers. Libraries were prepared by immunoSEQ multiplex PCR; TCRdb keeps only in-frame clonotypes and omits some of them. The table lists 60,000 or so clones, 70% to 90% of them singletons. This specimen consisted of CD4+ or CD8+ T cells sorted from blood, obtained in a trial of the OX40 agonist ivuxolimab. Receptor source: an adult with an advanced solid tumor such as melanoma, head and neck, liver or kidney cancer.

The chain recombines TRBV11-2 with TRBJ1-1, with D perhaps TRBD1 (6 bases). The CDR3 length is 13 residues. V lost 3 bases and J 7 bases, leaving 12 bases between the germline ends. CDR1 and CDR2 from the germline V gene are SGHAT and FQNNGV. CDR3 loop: CASSFMRGVEAFF. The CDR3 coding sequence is TGTGCCAGCAGCTTTATGAGGGGGGTTGAAGCTTTCTTT.

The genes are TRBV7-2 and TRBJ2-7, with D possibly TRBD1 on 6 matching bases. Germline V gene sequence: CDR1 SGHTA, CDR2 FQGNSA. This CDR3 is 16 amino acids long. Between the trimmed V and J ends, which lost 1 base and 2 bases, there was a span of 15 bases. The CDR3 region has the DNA TGTGCCAGCAGCTTAGACGGGAACAGGGTGCCCTACGAGCAGTACTTC. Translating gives CASSLDGNRVPYEQYF.

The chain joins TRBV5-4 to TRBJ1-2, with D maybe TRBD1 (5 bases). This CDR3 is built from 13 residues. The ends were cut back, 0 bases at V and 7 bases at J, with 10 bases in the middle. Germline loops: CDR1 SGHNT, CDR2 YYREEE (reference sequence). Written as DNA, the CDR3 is TGTGCCAGCAGCTTGGACAGGAGTCTTGGCTACACCTTC. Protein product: CASSLDRSLGYTF.

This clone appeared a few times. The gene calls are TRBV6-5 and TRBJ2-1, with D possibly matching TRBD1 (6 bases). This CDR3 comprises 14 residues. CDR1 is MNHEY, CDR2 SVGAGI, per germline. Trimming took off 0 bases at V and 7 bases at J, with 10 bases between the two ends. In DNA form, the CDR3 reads TGTGCCAGCAGTTACTCACAGGGACGGAATGAGCAGTTCTTC. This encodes CASSYSQGRNEQFF.

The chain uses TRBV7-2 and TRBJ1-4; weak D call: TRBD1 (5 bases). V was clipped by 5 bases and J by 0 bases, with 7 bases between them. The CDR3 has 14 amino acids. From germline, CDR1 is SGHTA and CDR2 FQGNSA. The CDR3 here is CASSRQSTNEKLFF. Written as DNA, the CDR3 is TGTGCCAGCAGCCGACAGTCAACTAATGAAAAACTGTTTTTT.

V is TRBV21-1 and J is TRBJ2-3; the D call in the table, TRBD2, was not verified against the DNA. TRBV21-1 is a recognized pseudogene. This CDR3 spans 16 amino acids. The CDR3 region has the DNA TGTGCCAGCAGCAAAGAACTAGCGGGGGTTACAGATACGCAGTATTTT. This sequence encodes CASSKELAGVTDTQYF.

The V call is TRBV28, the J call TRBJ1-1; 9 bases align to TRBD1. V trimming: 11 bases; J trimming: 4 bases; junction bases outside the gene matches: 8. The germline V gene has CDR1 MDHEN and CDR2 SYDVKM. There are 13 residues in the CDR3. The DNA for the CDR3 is TGTGCCGCCTACAGGGGGCCAAGCACTGAAGCTTTCTTT. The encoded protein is CAAYRGPSTEAFF.

The CDR3 region has the DNA TGTGCCAGCAGCTTTGCTAGCGGCTCCTACAATGAGCAGTTCTTC. Protein product: CASSFASGSYNEQFF. The chain carries TRBV5-4 and TRBJ2-1; 7 bases map to TRBD2. Germline CDR1 is SGHNT and CDR2 is YYREEE (reference sequence). CDR3 length: 15 residues. V was clipped by 2 bases and J by 0 bases; unmatched bases: 2.

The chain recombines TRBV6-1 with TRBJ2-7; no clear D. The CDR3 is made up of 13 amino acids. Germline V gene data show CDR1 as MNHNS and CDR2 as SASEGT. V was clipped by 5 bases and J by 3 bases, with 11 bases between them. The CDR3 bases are TGTGCCAGCAGTTTAGAGAATGGCTACGAGCAGTACTTC. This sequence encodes CASSLENGYEQYF.

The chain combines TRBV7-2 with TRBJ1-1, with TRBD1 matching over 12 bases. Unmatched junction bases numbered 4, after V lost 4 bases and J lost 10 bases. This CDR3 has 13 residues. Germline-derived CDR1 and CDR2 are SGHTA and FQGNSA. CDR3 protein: CASSSGTGGAAFF. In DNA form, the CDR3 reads TGTGCCAGCAGCTCAGGGACAGGGGGCGCAGCTTTCTTT. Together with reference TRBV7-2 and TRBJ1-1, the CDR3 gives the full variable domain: GAGVSQSPSNKVTEKGKDVELRCDPISGHTALYWYRQSLGQGLEFLIYFQGNSAPDKSGLPSDRFSAERTGGSVSTLTIQRTQQEDSAVYLCASSSGTGGAAFFGQGTRLTVV.

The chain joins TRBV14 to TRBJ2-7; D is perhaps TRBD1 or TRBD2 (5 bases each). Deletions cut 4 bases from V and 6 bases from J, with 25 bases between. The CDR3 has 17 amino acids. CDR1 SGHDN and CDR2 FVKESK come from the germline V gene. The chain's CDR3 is CASSPETGTSLKREQYF. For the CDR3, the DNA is TGTGCCAGCAGCCCGGAAACGGGGACGAGCCTAAAACGCGAGCAGTACTTC.

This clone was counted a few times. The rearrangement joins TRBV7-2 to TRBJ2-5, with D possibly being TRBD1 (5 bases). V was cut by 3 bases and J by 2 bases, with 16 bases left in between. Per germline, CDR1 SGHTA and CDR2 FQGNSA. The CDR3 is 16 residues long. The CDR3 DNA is TGTGCCAGCAGCTTGGGGCGGACGACTCTACAAGAGACCCAGTACTTC. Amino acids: CASSLGRTTLQETQYF.

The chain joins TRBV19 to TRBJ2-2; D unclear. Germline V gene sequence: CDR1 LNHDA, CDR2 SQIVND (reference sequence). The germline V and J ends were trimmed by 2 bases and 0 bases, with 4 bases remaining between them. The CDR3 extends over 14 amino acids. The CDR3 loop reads CASSIMANTGELFF. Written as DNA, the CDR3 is TGTGCCAGTAGTATAATGGCGAACACCGGGGAGCTGTTTTTT.

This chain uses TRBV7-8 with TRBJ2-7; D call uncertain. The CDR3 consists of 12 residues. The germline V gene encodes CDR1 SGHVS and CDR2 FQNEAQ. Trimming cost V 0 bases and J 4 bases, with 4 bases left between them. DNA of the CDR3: TGTGCCAGCAGCTTAGCTGAGTACGAGCAGTACTTC. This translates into CASSLAEYEQYF.

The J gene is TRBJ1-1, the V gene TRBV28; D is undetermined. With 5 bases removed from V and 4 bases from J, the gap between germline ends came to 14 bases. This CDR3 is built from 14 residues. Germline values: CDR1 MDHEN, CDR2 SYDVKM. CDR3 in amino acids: CASSGLLPGTEAFF. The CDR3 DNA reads TGTGCCAGCAGTGGCTTATTACCAGGCACTGAAGCTTTCTTT.

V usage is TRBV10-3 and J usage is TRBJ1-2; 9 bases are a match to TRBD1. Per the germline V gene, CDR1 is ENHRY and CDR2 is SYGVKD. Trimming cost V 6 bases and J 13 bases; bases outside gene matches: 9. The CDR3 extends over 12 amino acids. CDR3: CAIRPGQGYPTF. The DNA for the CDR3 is TGTGCCATCAGGCCGGGACAGGGATATCCCACCTTC.

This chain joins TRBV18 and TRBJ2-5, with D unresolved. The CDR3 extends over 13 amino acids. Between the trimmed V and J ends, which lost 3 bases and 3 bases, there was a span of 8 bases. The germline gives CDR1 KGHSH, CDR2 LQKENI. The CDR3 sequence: CASSPYPEETQYF. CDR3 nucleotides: TGTGCCAGCTCACCGTATCCGGAAGAGACCCAGTACTTC.

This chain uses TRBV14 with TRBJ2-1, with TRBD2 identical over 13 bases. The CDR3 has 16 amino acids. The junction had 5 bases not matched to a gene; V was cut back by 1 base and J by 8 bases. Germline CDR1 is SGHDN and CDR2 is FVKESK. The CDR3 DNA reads TGTGCCAGCAGCCAAGCGTTGACTAGCGGGAGGTATGAGCAGTTCTTC. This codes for CASSQALTSGRYEQFF.